One sample yielded the 9 T cell receptor beta chains listed below, sequenced in a study of shared clonotypes between healthy human individuals (dated by TCRdb to 2020 to 2021). Receptors were amplified or captured by the immunoSEQ multiplex PCR assay. TCRdb's version of the immuneACCESS table is confined to in-frame rearrangements and falls short of the full clone set. An unresolved V gene accounts for under half of the shortfall where checked; the remainder is of unknown origin. This sample is represented by hundreds of thousands of clones; about 96% of them were singletons. Jointly, the top ten make up approximately 0.057% of the sample. Sequenced input: naive CD4+ T cells sorted from blood. Explained via the paper, the cell subset or site label denotes: CD45RA+ positively selected. The receptor source for this set is a woman aged 30 to 39 in good health.

V and J are TRBV18 and TRBJ2-7; 9 positions match TRBD1. The germline V gene encodes CDR1 KGHSH and CDR2 LQKENI. The CDR3 is 16 amino acids. J lost 7 bases, V lost 1 base, and 11 bases had no gene match. Written as DNA, the CDR3 is TGTGCCAGCTCACCACTCCCCGGGACAGGGCGTGAAGAGCAGTACTTC. It codes for CASSPLPGTGREEQYF.

The chain has TRBV5-1 and TRBJ1-1; TRBD1 agrees at 10 bases. CDR3 size: 15 residues. The germline CDR1 and CDR2 sequences are SGHRS and YFSETQ. V shed 4 bases and J 0 bases; nucleotides not matched to a gene: 3. This CDR3 reads CASSKGQGMNTEAFF. In nucleotides, the CDR3 is TGCGCCAGCAGCAAGGGACAGGGGATGAACACTGAAGCTTTCTTT.

This sequence joins TRBV6-5 and TRBJ2-1, with 7 bases that match TRBD1. Per the germline V gene, CDR1 is MNHEY and CDR2 is SVGAGI. The CDR3 is made up of 15 amino acids. V lost 6 bases and J lost 4; bases outside the gene matches: 9. DNA for the CDR3: TGTGCCAGCAGCTACGTGGCAGGGGGATACAATGAGCAGTTCTTC. It translates to CASSYVAGGYNEQFF.

This chain joins TRBV10-3 and TRBJ1-1; TRBD1 aligns across 7 bases. The germline V gene has CDR1 ENHRY and CDR2 SYGVKD. V shed 4 bases and J 10 bases; nucleotides not matched to a gene: 6. The CDR3 is 12 amino acids. CDR3 sequence reads: CAISGDSGGAFF. The CDR3, as DNA: TGTGCCATCAGTGGGGACAGCGGCGGAGCTTTCTTT.

This sequence joins TRBV21-1 and TRBJ1-2; the table calls TRBD1, which could not be checked here. TRBV21-1 is labeled a pseudogene. CDR3 length: 14 residues. CDR3 DNA: TGTGCCAGCAGCAACAGGGAAAGTAACTATGGCTACACCTTC. Amino acids: CASSNRESNYGYTF.

This chain joins TRBV19 and TRBJ1-1, with 7 positions matching TRBD1. The CDR3 is 17 amino acids. The ends lost 6 bases at V and 3 bases at J; junction bases unmatched: 16. Germline V CDR1 and CDR2: LNHDA, SQIVND (reference sequence). Written as DNA, the CDR3 is TGTGCCAGTAGCAAGACAGTCCCGGGACAGTCGGACACTGAAGCTTTCTTT. Amino acids: CASSKTVPGQSDTEAFF.

This clone appeared once. This chain joins TRBV18 and TRBJ2-7; 9 bases are shared with TRBD1. The CDR3 extends over 14 amino acids. Unmatched junction bases numbered 4, after V lost 3 bases and J lost 4 bases. Per the germline V gene, CDR1 is KGHSH and CDR2 is LQKENI. The CDR3 region is CASSPGQGIYEQYF. In DNA, the CDR3 is TGTGCCAGCTCACCCGGACAGGGGATATACGAGCAGTACTTC.

V gene TRBV28 combines with J gene TRBJ2-7, with D perhaps matching TRBD1 or TRBD2 (5 bases each). Germline V gene sequence: CDR1 MDHEN, CDR2 SYDVKM. The CDR3 runs 15 residues. V lost 8 bases, J lost 6 bases, and 23 bases lay in between. The CDR3 coding sequence is TGTGCCAGCTGGGGGTACGGCGGGCCGGGCATCGAGCAGTACTTC. Its translation is CASWGYGGPGIEQYF.

The chain combines TRBV28 with TRBJ1-1, with D possibly matching TRBD1 (6 bases). The CDR3 length is 13 residues. CDR1 is MDHEN, CDR2 SYDVKM, per germline. Trimming left V 8 bases short and J 1 base short, with 11 bases between. Written as DNA, the CDR3 is TGTGCCAGCGCGCCGGGACAGAACACTGAAGCTTTCTTT. This codes for CASAPGQNTEAFF.